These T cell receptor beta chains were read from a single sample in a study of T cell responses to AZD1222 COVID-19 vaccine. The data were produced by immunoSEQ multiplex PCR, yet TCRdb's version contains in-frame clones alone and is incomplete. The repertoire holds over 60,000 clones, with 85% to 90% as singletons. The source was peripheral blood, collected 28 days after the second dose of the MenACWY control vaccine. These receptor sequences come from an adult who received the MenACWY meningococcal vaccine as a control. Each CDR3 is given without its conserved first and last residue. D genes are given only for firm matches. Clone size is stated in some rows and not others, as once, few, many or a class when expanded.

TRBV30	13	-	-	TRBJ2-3	AWRSGTGPLDTQY
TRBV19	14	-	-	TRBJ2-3	ASSISGLLFTDTQY
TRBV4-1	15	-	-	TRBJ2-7	ASSQEPGTPIFYEQY
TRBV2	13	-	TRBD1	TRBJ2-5	ASSLDRGSGTTQY
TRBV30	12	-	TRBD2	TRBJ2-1	AWKKRGARNEQF
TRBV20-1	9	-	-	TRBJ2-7	SARTSYEQY
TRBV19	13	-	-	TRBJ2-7	ASSIGTDGTYEQY
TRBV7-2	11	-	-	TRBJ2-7	ASSFAGDGEQY
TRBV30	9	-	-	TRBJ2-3	AWIPGGTQY
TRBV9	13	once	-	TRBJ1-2	ASSVAVAGAYGYT
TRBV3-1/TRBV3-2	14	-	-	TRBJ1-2	ASSQEGGLGEGGYT
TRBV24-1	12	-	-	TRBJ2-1	ATSDYLDRSSQF
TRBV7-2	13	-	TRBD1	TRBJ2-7	ASSSLGTGTYEQY
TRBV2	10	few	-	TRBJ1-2	ASSHDQYGYT
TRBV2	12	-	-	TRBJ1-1	ASSEALWGTEAF
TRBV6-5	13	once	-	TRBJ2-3	ASSYSGRWTDTQY